This passage covers 4 T cell receptor beta chains from one sample sequenced in a study of cytomegalovirus exposure and HLA in healthy donors (dated 2017 in TCRdb). The method behind the library was the immunoSEQ multiplex PCR assay. For the multiplex PCR, a mixture combining 60 forward primers for TCR Vbeta segments and 13 reverse primers for TCR Jbeta segments was used. The immuneACCESS repertoire file appears here via TCRdb, limited to in-frame rearrangements. These files lack a portion of the clones; in checked studies, under half of the deficit traces to unresolved V genes, and the cause of the others is not known. In this sample's table one finds roughly 45,000 clones. The ten largest account for approximately 1.8% of the sample. The sequenced sample was PBMCs. These receptors were taken from a woman aged 25 to 39 in good health and CMV-seronegative.

The V call is TRBV6-1, the J call TRBJ1-2; TRBD1 is a possible D gene (5 bases). V was clipped by 4 bases and J by 3 bases, with 9 bases between them. The CDR3 has 13 amino acids. From germline, CDR1 is MNHNS and CDR2 SASEGT. This CDR3 reads CASSADTDYGYTF. The CDR3, as DNA: TGTGCCAGCAGTGCGGACACAGACTATGGCTACACCTTC.

The V gene is TRBV6-1, the J gene TRBJ2-7; weak D call: TRBD2 (5 bases). Trimming shortened V by 7 bases and J by 3 bases, and 10 bases separated the two germline ends. This CDR3 is 12 amino acids long. Germline CDR1 is MNHNS and CDR2 is SASEGT. CDR3 loop: CASTETIYEQYF. The DNA for the CDR3 is TGTGCCAGCACGGAGACTATCTACGAGCAGTACTTC.

This rearrangement joins TRBV6-1 to TRBJ1-3; D is unclear. Germline loops: CDR1 MNHNS, CDR2 SASEGT. V was shortened by 4 bases and J by 2 bases, with 9 bases between the two germline ends. This CDR3 has 14 amino acids. The CDR3 sequence: CASSGLSAGNTIYF. As DNA, the CDR3 is TGTGCCAGCAGTGGACTCTCGGCTGGAAACACCATATATTTT.

The chain has TRBV5-4 and TRBJ1-2; 7 positions match TRBD1. Germline V gene sequence: CDR1 SGHNT, CDR2 YYREEE (reference sequence). J lost 4 bases, V lost 0 bases, and 3 bases had no gene match. The CDR3 has 14 amino acids. The CDR3 DNA reads TGTGCCAGCAGCTTGGACAGGGGCGGCTATGGCTACACCTTC. Translating gives CASSLDRGGYGYTF.